Given below is one T cell receptor beta chain in context. This sample is part of a study of blood T cell repertoires in COVID-19. Study-wide background: Sample material is recorded as cDNA or gDNA derived from T cells, B-cell-depleted T cells, or PBMCs.

Repertoires were generated with immunoSEQ multiplex PCR, while TCRdb's copy carries only in-frame clones and drops some. The sample includes roughly 130,000 clones, over 75% seen only once; the top ten take roughly 10%. Trimming pared 0 bases from V and 0 bases from J, leaving 5 bases between. The CDR3 is 15 residues long. Germline lookup yields CDR1 KGHSH and CDR2 LQKENI. This TCR derives from a man aged 55 to 70 with active or convalescent COVID-19. Sequenced material: peripheral blood. The V gene is TRBV18, the J gene TRBJ1-4, with D unclear. The CDR3 protein is CASSPPGSTNEKLFF. The CDR3 DNA reads TGTGCCAGCTCACCACCGGGCTCAACTAATGAAAAACTGTTTTTT.